The present T cell receptor (beta chain) was sequenced within a study of T cells after yellow fever vaccination. Study findings and constraints: Most primary-vaccination clones reappeared after the booster (less than 98% CD4, around 88% CD8).

The CDR3 spans 15 residues. The junction had 5 bases not matched to a gene; V was cut back by 5 bases and J by 0 bases. Germline V lookup: CDR1 SEHNR, CDR2 FQNEAQ (reference sequence). This clonotype occurred many times. TCRdb re-called the 5' RACE reads with MiXCR, one entry per CDR3 protein. The sample lists tens of thousands of distinct CDR3 sequences; approximately 5.5% were seen once. Sequenced material: PBMCs, either bulk or a sorted T-cell subset (CD4+, CD8+, memory, or dextramer-sorted; not recorded which), taken on the day of the yellow fever booster vaccination. The gene calls are TRBV7-9 and TRBJ2-7; 9 bases are a match to TRBD1. The origin of this receptor is a man aged 18 to 29 who received the YFV17D yellow fever vaccine. CDR3 DNA: TGTGCCAGCAGCGGTGGACAGGGGAGCTCCTACGAGCAGTACTTC. Its protein is CASSGGQGSSYEQYF.